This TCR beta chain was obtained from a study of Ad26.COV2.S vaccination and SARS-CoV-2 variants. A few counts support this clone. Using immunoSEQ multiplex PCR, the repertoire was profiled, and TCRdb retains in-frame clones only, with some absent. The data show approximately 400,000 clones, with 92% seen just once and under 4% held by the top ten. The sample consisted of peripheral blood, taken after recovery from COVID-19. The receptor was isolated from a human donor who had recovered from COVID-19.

The CDR3 bases are TGTGCCAGCAGTAGTGGTCAAGGGGGGACCCAGTACTTC. Translating it yields CASSSGQGGTQYF. The chain couples TRBV6-5 to TRBJ2-5, with D possibly TRBD1 on 6 matching bases. Trimming stripped 5 bases from V and 7 bases from J, with 14 bases between. This CDR3 contains 13 residues. The germline gives CDR1 MNHEY, CDR2 SVGAGI.